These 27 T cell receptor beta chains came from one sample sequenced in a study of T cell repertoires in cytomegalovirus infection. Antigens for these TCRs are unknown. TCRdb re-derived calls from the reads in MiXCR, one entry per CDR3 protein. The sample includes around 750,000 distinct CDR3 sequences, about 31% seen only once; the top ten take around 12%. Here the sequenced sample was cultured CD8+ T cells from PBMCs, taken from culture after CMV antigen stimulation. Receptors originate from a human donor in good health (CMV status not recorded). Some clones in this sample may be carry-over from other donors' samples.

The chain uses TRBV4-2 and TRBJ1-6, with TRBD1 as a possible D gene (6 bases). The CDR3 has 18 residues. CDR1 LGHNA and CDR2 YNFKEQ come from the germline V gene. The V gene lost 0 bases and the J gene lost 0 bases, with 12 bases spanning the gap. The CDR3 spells CASSQDYDRSSYNSPLHF. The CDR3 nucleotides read TGTGCCAGCAGCCAAGACTATGACAGGAGCTCCTATAATTCACCCCTCCACTTT.

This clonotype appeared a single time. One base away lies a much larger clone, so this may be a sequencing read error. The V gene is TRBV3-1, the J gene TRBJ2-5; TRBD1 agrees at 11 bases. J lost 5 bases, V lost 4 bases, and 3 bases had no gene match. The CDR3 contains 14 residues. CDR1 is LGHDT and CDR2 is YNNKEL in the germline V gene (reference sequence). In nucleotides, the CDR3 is TGTGCCAGCAGCCGGGACAGGGGGGAGGAGACCCAGTACTTC. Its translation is CASSRDRGEETQYF.

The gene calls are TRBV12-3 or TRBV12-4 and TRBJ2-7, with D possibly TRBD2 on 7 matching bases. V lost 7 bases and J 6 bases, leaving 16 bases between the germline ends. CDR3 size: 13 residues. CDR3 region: CASTLVGGAEQYF. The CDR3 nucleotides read TGTGCCAGCACCCTAGTTGGGGGGGCCGAGCAGTACTTC.

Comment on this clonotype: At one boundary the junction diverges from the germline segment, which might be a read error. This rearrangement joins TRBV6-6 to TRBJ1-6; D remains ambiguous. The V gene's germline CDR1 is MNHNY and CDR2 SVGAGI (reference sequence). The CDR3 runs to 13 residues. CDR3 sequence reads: CASSPREGSPLHF. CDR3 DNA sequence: TGCGCCAGCAGTCCGCGAGAGGGATCACCCCTCCACTTT.

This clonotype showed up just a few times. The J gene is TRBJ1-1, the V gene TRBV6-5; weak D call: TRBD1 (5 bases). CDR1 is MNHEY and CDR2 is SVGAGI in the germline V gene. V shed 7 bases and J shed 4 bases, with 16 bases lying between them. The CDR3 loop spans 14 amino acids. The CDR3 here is CASKKVSGSTEAFF. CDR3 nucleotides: TGTGCCAGCAAAAAAGTGTCAGGGAGCACTGAAGCTTTCTTT.

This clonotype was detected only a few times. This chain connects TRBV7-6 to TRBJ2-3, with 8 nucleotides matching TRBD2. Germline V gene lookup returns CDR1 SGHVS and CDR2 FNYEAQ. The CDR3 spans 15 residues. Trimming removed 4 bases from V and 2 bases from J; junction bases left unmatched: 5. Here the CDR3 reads CASSSLAVNTDTQYF. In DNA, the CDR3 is TGTGCCAGCAGCTCACTAGCGGTAAACACAGATACGCAGTATTTT. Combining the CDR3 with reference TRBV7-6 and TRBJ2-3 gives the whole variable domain GAGVSQSPRYKVTKRGQDVALRCDPISGHVSLYWYRQALGQGPEFLTYFNYEAQQDKSGLPNDRFSAERPEGSISTLTIQRTEQRDSAMYRCASSSLAVNTDTQYFGPGTRLTVL.

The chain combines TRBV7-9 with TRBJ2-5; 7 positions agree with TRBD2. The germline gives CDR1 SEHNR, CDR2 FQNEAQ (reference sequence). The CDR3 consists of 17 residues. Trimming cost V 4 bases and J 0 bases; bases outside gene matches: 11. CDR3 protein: CASSYPSSGAYQETQYF. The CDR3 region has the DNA TGTGCCAGCAGCTACCCTTCTAGCGGCGCGTACCAAGAGACCCAGTACTTC.

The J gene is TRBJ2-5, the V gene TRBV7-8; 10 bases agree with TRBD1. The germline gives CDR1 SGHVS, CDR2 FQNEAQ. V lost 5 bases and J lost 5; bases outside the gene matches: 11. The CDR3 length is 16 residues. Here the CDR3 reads CASSPRTGGKIETQYF. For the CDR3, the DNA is TGTGCCAGCAGCCCACGGACAGGGGGGAAGATCGAGACCCAGTACTTC. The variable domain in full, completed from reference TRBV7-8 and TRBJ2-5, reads GAGVSQSPRYKVAKRGQDVALRCDPISGHVSLFWYQQALGQGPEFLTYFQNEAQLDKSGLPSDRFFAERPEGSVSTLKIQRTQQEDSAVYLCASSPRTGGKIETQYFGPGTRLLVL.

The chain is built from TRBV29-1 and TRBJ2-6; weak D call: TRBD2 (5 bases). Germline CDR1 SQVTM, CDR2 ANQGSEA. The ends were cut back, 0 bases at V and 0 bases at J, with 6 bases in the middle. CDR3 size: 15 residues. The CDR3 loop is CSVEDRGSGANVLTF. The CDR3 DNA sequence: TGCAGCGTTGAAGATCGGGGCTCTGGGGCCAACGTCCTGACTTTC.

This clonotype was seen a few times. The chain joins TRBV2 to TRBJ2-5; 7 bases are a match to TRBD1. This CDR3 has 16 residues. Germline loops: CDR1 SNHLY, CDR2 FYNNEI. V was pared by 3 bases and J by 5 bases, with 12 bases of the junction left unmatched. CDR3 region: CASSDLEGGSRETQYF. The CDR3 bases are TGTGCCAGCAGTGATTTGGAAGGGGGCTCGAGGGAGACCCAGTACTTC.

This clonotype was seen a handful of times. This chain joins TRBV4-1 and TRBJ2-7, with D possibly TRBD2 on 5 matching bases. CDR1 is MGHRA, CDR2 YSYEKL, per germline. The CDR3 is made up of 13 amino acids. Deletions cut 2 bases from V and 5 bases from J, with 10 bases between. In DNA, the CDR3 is TGCGCCAGCAGCCAAAACTCCGGGAACGAGCAGTACTTC. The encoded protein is CASSQNSGNEQYF.

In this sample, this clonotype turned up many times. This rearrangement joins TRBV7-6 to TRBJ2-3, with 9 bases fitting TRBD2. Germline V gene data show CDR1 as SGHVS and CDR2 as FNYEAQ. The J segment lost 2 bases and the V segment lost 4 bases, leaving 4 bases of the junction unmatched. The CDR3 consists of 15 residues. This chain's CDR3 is CASSSLAGVTDTQYF. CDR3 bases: TGTGCCAGCAGCTCCTTAGCGGGAGTCACAGATACGCAGTATTTT. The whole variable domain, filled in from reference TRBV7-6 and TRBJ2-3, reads GAGVSQSPRYKVTKRGQDVALRCDPISGHVSLYWYRQALGQGPEFLTYFNYEAQQDKSGLPNDRFSAERPEGSISTLTIQRTEQRDSAMYRCASSSLAGVTDTQYFGPGTRLTVL.

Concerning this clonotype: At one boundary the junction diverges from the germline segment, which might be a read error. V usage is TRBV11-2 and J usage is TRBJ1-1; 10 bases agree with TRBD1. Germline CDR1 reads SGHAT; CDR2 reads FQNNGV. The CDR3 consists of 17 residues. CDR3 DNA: TGTGTCAGCAGCCAGTTTCGTCGGGACAGGGGCTTCACTGAAGCTTTCTTT. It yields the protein CVSSQFRRDRGFTEAFF.

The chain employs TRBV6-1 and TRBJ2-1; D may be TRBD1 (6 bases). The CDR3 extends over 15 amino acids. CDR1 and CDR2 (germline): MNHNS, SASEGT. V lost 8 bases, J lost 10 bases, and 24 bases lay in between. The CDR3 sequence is CASGPRQDSTYEQFF. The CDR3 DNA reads TGTGCCAGCGGACCTCGGCAGGACAGTACCTACGAGCAGTTCTTC.

The CDR3 sequence is CASISGDRGLNNEQFF. CDR3 DNA: TGTGCCAGCATTTCCGGAGACAGGGGTTTAAACAATGAGCAGTTCTTC. This sequence joins TRBV2 and TRBJ2-1; 8 nucleotides match TRBD1. CDR1 and CDR2 from the germline V gene are SNHLY and FYNNEI. CDR3 length equals 16 residues. Trimming removed 7 bases from V and 5 bases from J; junction bases left unmatched: 13. Variable domain in full (rest from reference TRBV2 and TRBJ2-1): EPEVTQTPSHQVTQMGQEVILRCVPISNHLYFYWYRQILGQKVEFLVSFYNNEISEKSEIFDDQFSVERPDGSNFTLKIRSTKLEDSAMYFCASISGDRGLNNEQFFGPGTRLTVL.

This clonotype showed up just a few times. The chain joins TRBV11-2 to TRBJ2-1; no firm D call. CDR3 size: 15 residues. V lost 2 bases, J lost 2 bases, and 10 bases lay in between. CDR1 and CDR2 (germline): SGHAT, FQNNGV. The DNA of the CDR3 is TGTGCCAGCAGCTTAATGCACCCCCCCTACAATGAGCAGTTCTTC. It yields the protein CASSLMHPPYNEQFF.

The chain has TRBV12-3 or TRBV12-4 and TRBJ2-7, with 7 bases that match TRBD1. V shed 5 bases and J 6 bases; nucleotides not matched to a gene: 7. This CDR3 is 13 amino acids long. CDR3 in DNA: TGTGCCAGCAGTCCACACAGGGGATCCGAGCAGTACGTC. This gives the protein CASSPHRGSEQYV.

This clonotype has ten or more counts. The CDR3 nucleotides read TGTGCCAGCAGCTCCTCCCTGAGAGTTACTAGCGGGGGTTGGGAGACCCAGTACTTC. This translates into CASSSSLRVTSGGWETQYF. This chain links TRBV7-2 with TRBJ2-5; 11 bases match TRBD2. The CDR3 has 19 residues. J was trimmed by 5 bases and V by 4 bases; bases with no gene match: 18. Germline V gene lookup returns CDR1 SGHTA and CDR2 FQGNSA.

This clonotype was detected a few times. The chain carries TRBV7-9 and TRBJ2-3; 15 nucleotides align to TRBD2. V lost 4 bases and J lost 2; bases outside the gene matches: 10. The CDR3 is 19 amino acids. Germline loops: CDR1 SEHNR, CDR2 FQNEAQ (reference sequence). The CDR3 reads CASSSTGLAGGILTDTQYF. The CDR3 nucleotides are TGTGCCAGCAGCTCAACGGGACTAGCGGGGGGAATACTCACAGATACGCAGTATTTT.

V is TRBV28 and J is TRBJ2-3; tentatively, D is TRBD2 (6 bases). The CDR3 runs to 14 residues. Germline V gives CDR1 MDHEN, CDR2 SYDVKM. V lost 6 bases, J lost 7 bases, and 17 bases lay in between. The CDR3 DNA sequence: TGTGCCAGCAGAGGCGGGGATGGTACAAATACGCAGTATTTT. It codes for CASRGGDGTNTQYF.

The CDR3 spells CASSFEGAQETQYF. The CDR3 nucleotides read TGTGCCAGCAGTTTCGAGGGGGCTCAAGAGACCCAGTACTTC. The gene calls are TRBV6-1 and TRBJ2-5; 7 bases are a match to TRBD1. V shed 5 bases and J 2 bases; nucleotides not matched to a gene: 5. The CDR3 is made up of 14 amino acids. The germline V gene has CDR1 MNHNS and CDR2 SASEGT.

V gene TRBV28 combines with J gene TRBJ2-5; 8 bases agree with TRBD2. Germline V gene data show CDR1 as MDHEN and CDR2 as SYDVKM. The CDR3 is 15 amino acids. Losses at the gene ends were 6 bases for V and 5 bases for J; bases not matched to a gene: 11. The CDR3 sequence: CASSPRGSGVETQYF. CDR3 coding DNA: TGTGCCAGCAGCCCCCGTGGTAGCGGGGTGGAGACCCAGTACTTC.

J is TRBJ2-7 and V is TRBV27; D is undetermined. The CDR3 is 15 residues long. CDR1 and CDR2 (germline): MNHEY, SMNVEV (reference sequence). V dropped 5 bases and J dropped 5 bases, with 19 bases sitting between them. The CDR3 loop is CASSPPLTGLHEQYF. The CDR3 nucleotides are TGTGCCAGCAGTCCTCCTTTGACGGGCCTCCACGAGCAGTACTTC.

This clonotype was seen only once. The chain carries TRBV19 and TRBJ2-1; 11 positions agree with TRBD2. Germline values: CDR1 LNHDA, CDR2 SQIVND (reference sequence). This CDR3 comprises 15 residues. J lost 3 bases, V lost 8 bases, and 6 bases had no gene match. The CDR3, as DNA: TGTGCCAGTCGCCTAGCGGGGGGAAACTACAATGAGCAGTTCTTC. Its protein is CASRLAGGNYNEQFF.

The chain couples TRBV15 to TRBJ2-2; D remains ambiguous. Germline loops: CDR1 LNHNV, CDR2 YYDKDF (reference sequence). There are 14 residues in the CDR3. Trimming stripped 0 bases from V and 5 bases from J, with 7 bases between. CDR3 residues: CATSRDRLTGELFF. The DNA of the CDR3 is TGTGCCACCAGCAGAGATAGGCTTACCGGGGAGCTGTTTTTT.

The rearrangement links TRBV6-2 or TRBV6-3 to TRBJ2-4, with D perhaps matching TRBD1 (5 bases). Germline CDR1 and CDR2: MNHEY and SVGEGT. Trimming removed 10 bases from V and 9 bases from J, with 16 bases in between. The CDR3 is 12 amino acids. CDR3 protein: CATEAGYGIQYF. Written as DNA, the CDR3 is TGTGCCACCGAAGCAGGGTACGGCATTCAGTACTTC.

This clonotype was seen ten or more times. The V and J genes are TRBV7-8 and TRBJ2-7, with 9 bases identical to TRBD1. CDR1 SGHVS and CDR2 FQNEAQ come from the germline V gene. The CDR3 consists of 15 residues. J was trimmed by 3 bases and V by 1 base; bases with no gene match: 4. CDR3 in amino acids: CASSLEQGANYEQYV. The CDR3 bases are TGTGCCAGCAGCTTAGAACAGGGGGCGAACTACGAGCAGTACGTC.